This TCR beta chain was captured in a study of shared clonotypes between healthy human individuals. The authors split each subset's genomic DNA evenly across several immunoSEQ plates. TCRdb's table, derived via immunoSEQ multiplex PCR, lists solely in-frame clones and lacks some. This sample has hundreds of thousands of clones, with 55% to 85% found just once. The germline V gene has CDR1 ENHRY and CDR2 SYGVKD. The CDR3 consists of 13 residues. Trimming removed 3 bases from V and 9 bases from J, with 15 bases in between. Naive CD45RA+ and memory CD45RA-negative subsets were split from CD4+ cells. The chain employs TRBV10-3 and TRBJ2-7; either TRBD1 or TRBD2 may supply D (6 bases each). The receptor was derived from a woman between 25 and 40 years old in good health. The source material was memory CD4+ T cells sorted from blood. Indicated subset: CD45RA-negative fraction. The CDR3 DNA reads TGTGCCATCAGTGAAGGGGGGTACCCCGGGCAGTACTTC. Its translation: CAISEGGYPGQYF.